The rows below give T cell receptor beta chains drawn from one sample of a study of T cells in Graves' hyperthyroidism and ophthalmopathy. TCRdb fed the multiplex PCR reads into MiXCR, producing one record per CDR3 protein. Here the sample spans roughly 250,000 distinct CDR3 sequences, approximately 16% being singletons. Sequencing used blood. These receptors were collected from a woman aged 18 to 35 with Graves' ophthalmopathy. The CDR3 runs from the conserved cysteine through the conserved F or W. The D gene is left open where the match is weak. Clone size is not always given. Where it is, it says once, few, many or a class for expanded clones.

TRBV28	TRBJ1-1	TRBD1	few	TGTGCCAGCAGTAAAAACAGGGGAAGCGGCACTGAAGCTTTCTTT	CASSKNRGSGTEAFF
TRBV6-5	TRBJ1-1	-	many	TGTGCCAGCAGTTACTCTACAGGTGAAGCTTTCTTT	CASSYSTGEAFF
TRBV19	TRBJ2-1	-	many	TGTGCCAGTAGTATTGGGTACCGAGGTGAGCAGTTCTTC	CASSIGYRGEQFF
TRBV20-1	TRBJ2-3	-	many	TGCAGTGCTTGGGGGGGGCGGGGCTCCACAGATACGCAGTATTTT	CSAWGGRGSTDTQYF
TRBV7-2	TRBJ2-3	-	many	TGTGCCAGCAGCTCGACACTAGCCCAACTCACAGATACGCAGTATTTT	CASSSTLAQLTDTQYF
TRBV6-1	TRBJ2-7	-	many	TGTGCCAGCAGTGATCTGACTAGGACCTACGAGCAGTACTTC	CASSDLTRTYEQYF
TRBV11-3	TRBJ2-1	-	many	TGTGCCAGCAGTCGGGCGGGGGAGGGGGCGAATGAGCAGTTCTTC	CASSRAGEGANEQFF
TRBV28	TRBJ2-3	TRBD2	many	TGTGCCAGCAGATCTAGCGGGGGGGCAGATACGCAGTATTTT	CASRSSGGADTQYF
TRBV20-1	TRBJ2-7	TRBD2	many	TGCAGTGCTAATCGGGGGGGGGGCTCCTACGAGCAGTACTTC	CSANRGGGSYEQYF
TRBV28	TRBJ2-1	-	many	TGTGCCAGCGACATTCCAGGGAACAATGAGCAGTTCTTC	CASDIPGNNEQFF
TRBV10-1	TRBJ2-2	-	many	TGCGCCAGCAGTAAAACCGGGACTGAGAACACCGGGGAGCTGTTTTTT	CASSKTGTENTGELFF
TRBV18	TRBJ2-3	TRBD1	many	TGTGCCAGCTCGCGAGGGCAGGGGGACACAGATACGCAGTATTTT	CASSRGQGDTDTQYF
TRBV7-9	TRBJ2-3	-	many	TGTGCCAGCAGCTTATTTAGGAATGAGGGGCAAGATACGCAGTATTTT	CASSLFRNEGQDTQYF
TRBV19	TRBJ2-7	TRBD2	many	TGTGCCAGCAGCCGGACTAGCGGGGGCTACGAGCAGTACTTC	CASSRTSGGYEQYF
TRBV7-3	TRBJ2-1	-	many	TGTGCCAGCAGTCCACTAGTTTCCTCCTACAATGAGCAGTTCTTC	CASSPLVSSYNEQFF
TRBV25-1	TRBJ2-3	-	-	TGTGCCAGCAGTGAAGAGAAAGGCACAGATACGCAGTATTTT	CASSEEKGTDTQYF
TRBV28	TRBJ2-2	TRBD2	many	TGTGCCAGCAGCTCCGCCGGGACTAGCGCCACCGGGGAGCTGTTTTTT	CASSSAGTSATGELFF
TRBV5-1	TRBJ2-3	-	many	TGCGCCAGCAGCTCACACTTCGATACGCAGTATTTT	CASSSHFDTQYF
TRBV27	TRBJ2-2	TRBD2	-	TGTGCCAGCAGTTTTGGGGGGGTCCACGGGGAGCTGTTTTTT	CASSFGGVHGELFF
TRBV6-2/TRBV6-3	TRBJ1-1	-	many	TGTGCCAGCAGTTACGGCACACGTTTGAACACTGAAGCTTTCTTT	CASSYGTRLNTEAFF
TRBV27	TRBJ2-1	-	many	TGTGCCACCGCGGCGGGCGGTCCCTACAATGAGCAGTTCTTC	CATAAGGPYNEQFF
TRBV19	TRBJ1-5	-	many	TGTGCCAGTAGTTCCCCGGCAGGGCGATATCAGCCCCAGCATTTT	CASSSPAGRYQPQHF
TRBV29-1	TRBJ2-1	TRBD1	many	TGCAGGGCCGGGACAGGGCTTAGGGGTGAGCAGTTCTTC	CRAGTGLRGEQFF
TRBV6-1	TRBJ1-3	-	many	TGTGCCAGCAGTGAAGTCGGAGGGAACACCATATATTTT	CASSEVGGNTIYF
TRBV29-1	TRBJ2-3	-	many	TGCAGCGTTGAACAGCGTAGCACAGATACGCAGTATTTT	CSVEQRSTDTQYF
TRBV3-2	TRBJ1-1	-	many	TGTGCCAGCAGCCCACCGTGGGGACAGGCGATGAACACTGAAGCTTTCTTT	CASSPPWGQAMNTEAFF
TRBV27	TRBJ2-7	-	many	TGTGCCAGCAGTACGAGGCCCATTAGCTCCTACGAGCAGTACTTC	CASSTRPISSYEQYF
TRBV27	TRBJ1-2	-	many	TGTGCCAGCAGTTTAGAGGGCCCAAACTATGGCTACACCTTC	CASSLEGPNYGYTF
TRBV13	TRBJ2-7	-	many	TGTGCCAGCAGCCCTAGTTCCAGGTACGAGCAGTACTTC	CASSPSSRYEQYF
TRBV20-1	TRBJ1-4	TRBD1	few	TGCAGTGCTAGAGGCCCAAACAGGGGGCAATTTGAAAAACTGTTTTTT	CSARGPNRGQFEKLFF
TRBV12-3/TRBV12-4	TRBJ2-7	-	many	TGTGCCAGCAGCCCGGACACCCGCTCCTACGAGCAGTACTTC	CASSPDTRSYEQYF
TRBV3-1	TRBJ1-2	-	many	TGTGCCAGCAGCCCAGATGGGAACTATGGCTACACCTTC	CASSPDGNYGYTF
TRBV7-9	TRBJ1-1	-	many	TGTGCCAGCAGCTTGTCGTTCAGGGTGGAGAACACTGAAGCTTTCTTT	CASSLSFRVENTEAFF
TRBV9	TRBJ2-7	-	few	TGTGCCAGCAGCCCGAAGGGGTTCAGCTCCTACGAGCAGTACTTC	CASSPKGFSSYEQYF
TRBV6-2/TRBV6-3	TRBJ1-5	-	-	TGTGCCAGCAGTACTCGGGGGGCGGGAAGTCAGCCCCAGCATTTT	CASSTRGAGSQPQHF
TRBV7-9	TRBJ2-3	-	many	TGTGCCAGCAGCACAACTAGCACAGATACGCAGTATTTT	CASSTTSTDTQYF
TRBV28	TRBJ2-1	TRBD2	-	TGTGCCAGCAGTTTACCCCCAGCGGGGCCGAATGAGCAGTTCTTC	CASSLPPAGPNEQFF
TRBV28	TRBJ1-1	-	many	TGTGCCAGCAGTTCGATACGGAAACCAAGTGAAGCTTTCTTT	CASSSIRKPSEAFF
TRBV24-1	TRBJ1-5	-	many	TGTGCCACCAAAACGCCCGCATGGAGCAATCAGCCCCAGCATTTT	CATKTPAWSNQPQHF
TRBV30	TRBJ2-5	-	many	TGTGCCTGGAGTTTAGGCGGGCATCAAGAGACCCAGTACTTC	CAWSLGGHQETQYF